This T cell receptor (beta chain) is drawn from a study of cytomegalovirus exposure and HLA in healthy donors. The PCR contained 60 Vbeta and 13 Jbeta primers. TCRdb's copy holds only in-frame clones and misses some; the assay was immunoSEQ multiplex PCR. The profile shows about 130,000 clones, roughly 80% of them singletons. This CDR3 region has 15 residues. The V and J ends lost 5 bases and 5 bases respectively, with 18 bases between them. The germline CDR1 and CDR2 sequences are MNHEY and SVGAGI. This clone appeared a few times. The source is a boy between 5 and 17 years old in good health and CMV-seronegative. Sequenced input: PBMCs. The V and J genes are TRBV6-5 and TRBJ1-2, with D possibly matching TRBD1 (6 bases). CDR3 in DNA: TGTGCCAGCAGTGGAATCTATAAGGGGGGGTATGGCTACACCTTC. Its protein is CASSGIYKGGYGYTF.